The clone carrying this T cell receptor (beta chain) was detected only a few times. Its antigen is unidentified. Germline V gene lookup returns CDR1 SGHVS and CDR2 FQNEAQ. This CDR3 contains 13 residues. Trimming cost V 1 base and J 6 bases, with 9 bases left between them. This sample was included in a study of CD8+ T cells in alopecia areata. Overall study results and limits: Scalp sample sequencing also detects resident alphabeta T cells of normal skin. Elevated clonality characterized lesional scalp relative to normal scalp, particularly in alopecia totalis/universalis.

Treatment reported: oral pan-JAK inhibitor, 5-10 mg twice daily. Sequencing templates came from extracted RNA that was reverse transcribed into cDNA. Method: immunoSEQ multiplex PCR; TCRdb's copy keeps in-frame clones and lacks some. The top ten clones hold less than 20% of a sample with about 88,000 clones, around 40% of them seen once. The TCR comes from a human donor with alopecia areata. Sequencing was performed on CD8+ T cells sorted from blood, taken at week 24, from a patient treated with tofacitinib. V usage is TRBV7-8 and J usage is TRBJ1-2; D is undetermined. CDR3 region: CASSLEPVDGYTF. The DNA for the CDR3 is TGTGCCAGCAGCTTAGAGCCCGTGGATGGCTACACCTTC.